One and the same sample provided the 22 T cell receptor beta chains below, sequenced in a study of cytomegalovirus exposure and HLA in healthy donors. Method: immunoSEQ multiplex PCR; TCRdb's copy keeps in-frame clones and lacks some. Of 35,000 to 50,000 clones listed, roughly 92% are singletons. The source material was PBMCs. These receptors were collected from a young man in good health and CMV-seronegative.

The rearrangement joins TRBV2 to TRBJ2-3, with D possibly matching TRBD2 (6 bases). The germline CDR1 and CDR2 sequences are SNHLY and FYNNEI. The CDR3 totals 14 residues. V lost 9 bases, J lost 2 bases, and 15 bases lay in between. The CDR3 here is CARSGSFDTDTQYF. The DNA of the CDR3 is TGTGCCAGGTCCGGGAGTTTCGACACAGATACGCAGTATTTT.

The chain links TRBV19 to TRBJ1-2, with TRBD1 matching over 9 bases. Germline V gene data show CDR1 as LNHDA and CDR2 as SQIVND (reference sequence). J lost 5 bases, V lost 5 bases, and 6 bases had no gene match. CDR3 size: 14 residues. The CDR3 reads CASSAQGQGYGYTF. CDR3 sequence (DNA): TGTGCCAGTAGTGCACAGGGACAGGGATATGGCTACACCTTC.

The chain has TRBV18 and TRBJ2-5; 7 positions match TRBD1. From germline, CDR1 is KGHSH and CDR2 LQKENI. The junction had 4 bases not matched to a gene; V was cut back by 4 bases and J by 2 bases. This CDR3 region has 14 residues. The DNA of the CDR3 is TGTGCCAGCTCACTGGACAGGTTGCAAGAGACCCAGTACTTC. Translation: CASSLDRLQETQYF.

This clone was detected only once. The chain recombines TRBV9 with TRBJ2-3, with 8 bases that match TRBD2. The V gene end was trimmed by 2 bases and the J gene end by 0 bases; junction bases not matched to a gene: 5. The CDR3 has 16 amino acids. From germline, CDR1 is SGDLS and CDR2 YYNGEE. The CDR3 is CASSVLSGRSTDTQYF. The CDR3 DNA is TGTGCCAGCAGCGTTCTAAGCGGGAGAAGCACAGATACGCAGTATTTT.

The chain has TRBV15 and TRBJ2-5, with a tentative D call TRBD2 (5 bases). CDR3 length: 14 residues. The V gene's germline CDR1 is LNHNV and CDR2 YYDKDF (reference sequence). V lost 3 bases and J lost 4, with 12 bases in between. Written as DNA, the CDR3 is TGTGCCACCAGCAGCCCAGCGGAAAGAGAGACCCAGTACTTC. It is translated as CATSSPAERETQYF. Combining the CDR3 with reference TRBV15 and TRBJ2-5 gives the whole variable domain DAMVIQNPRYQVTQFGKPVTLSCSQTLNHNVMYWYQQKSSQAPKLLFHYYDKDFNNEADTPDNFQSRRPNTSFCFLDIRSPGLGDTAMYLCATSSPAERETQYFGPGTRLLVL.

In its sample, this clone was seen once. The rearrangement joins TRBV27 to TRBJ2-7, with 10 bases aligning to TRBD2. Unmatched junction bases numbered 5, after V lost 4 bases and J lost 2 bases. Germline values: CDR1 MNHEY, CDR2 SMNVEV (reference sequence). The CDR3 is 15 amino acids. CDR3 sequence (DNA): TGTGCCAGCAGTTCCCCTGGGACTAGCGCCTACGAGCAGTACTTC. This translates into CASSSPGTSAYEQYF.

The rearrangement joins TRBV19 to TRBJ2-5; 9 bases align to TRBD1. Per germline, CDR1 LNHDA and CDR2 SQIVND (reference sequence). V lost 3 bases and J lost 4; bases outside the gene matches: 3. The CDR3 length is 14 residues. CDR3 residues: CASSMGQGRETQYF. CDR3 nucleotide sequence: TGTGCCAGTAGTATGGGACAGGGAAGAGAGACCCAGTACTTC.

J is TRBJ2-2 and V is TRBV27, with 9 bases identical to TRBD1. CDR3 length equals 18 residues. Germline-derived CDR1 and CDR2 are MNHEY and SMNVEV (reference sequence). The V gene end was trimmed by 2 bases and the J gene end by 2 bases; junction bases not matched to a gene: 9. CDR3 amino acids: CASSLPKQGARNTGELFF. The CDR3 DNA reads as TGTGCCAGCAGTTTACCTAAACAGGGGGCGCGAAACACCGGGGAGCTGTTTTTT.

In this sample, this clone turned up a few times. The chain couples TRBV7-9 to TRBJ2-3, with 7 positions matching TRBD2. Germline CDR1 is SEHNR and CDR2 is FQNEAQ (reference sequence). The junction had 4 bases not matched to a gene; V was cut back by 4 bases and J by 3 bases. The CDR3 covers 14 residues. The DNA of the CDR3 is TGTGCCAGCAGCTCTGGCGGGAGAACAGATACGCAGTATTTT. Translated, it gives CASSSGGRTDTQYF.

This clone was detected a few times. The V call is TRBV6-5, the J call TRBJ2-6; 9 bases line up with TRBD1. The V gene's germline CDR1 is MNHEY and CDR2 SVGAGI. The J segment lost 2 bases and the V segment lost 6 bases, leaving 2 bases of the junction unmatched. The CDR3 runs to 15 residues. In DNA, the CDR3 is TGTGCCAGCAGCCGGGACAGGGCTGGGGCCAACGTCCTGACTTTC. Translated, it gives CASSRDRAGANVLTF.

This chain links TRBV19 with TRBJ2-1; TRBD2 aligns across 13 bases. This CDR3 has 19 amino acids. Germline V gives CDR1 LNHDA, CDR2 SQIVND (reference sequence). Trimming removed 3 bases from V and 4 bases from J; junction bases left unmatched: 12. The CDR3 reads CASSILSPVLAGGYNEQFF. In nucleotides, the CDR3 is TGTGCCAGTAGTATCCTCTCCCCCGTACTAGCGGGAGGGTACAATGAGCAGTTCTTC. Complete variable domain (other parts from reference TRBV19 and TRBJ2-1): DGGITQSPKYLFRKEGQNVTLSCEQNLNHDAMYWYRQDPGQGLRLIYYSQIVNDFQKGDIAEGYSVSREKKESFPLTVTSAQKNPTAFYLCASSILSPVLAGGYNEQFFGPGTRLTVL.

The CDR3 region is CASSLEFRNEKLFF. Here the CDR3 DNA reads TGTGCCAGCAGCTTAGAATTCAGAAATGAAAAACTGTTTTTT. This chain links TRBV7-6 with TRBJ1-4; D call uncertain. The CDR3 totals 14 residues. Germline values: CDR1 SGHVS, CDR2 FNYEAQ. Trimming cost V 1 base and J 5 bases, with 8 bases left between them.

With regard to this clone: The germline gene is not matched at one end of the junction; a read error may be the cause. The chain couples TRBV6-1 to TRBJ1-4; D is unclear. The CDR3 has 15 amino acids. The germline CDR1 and CDR2 sequences are MNHNS and SASEGT. The CDR3 sequence is CASSVRLSTNEKLFF. In DNA form, the CDR3 reads TGTGCCAGTAGTGTTCGTCTATCAACTAATGAAAAACTGTTTTTT.

This clone was detected once. The rearrangement links TRBV18 to TRBJ2-1; 9 bases line up with TRBD1. The CDR3 has 16 residues. The V segment lost 6 bases and the J segment 2 bases; nucleotides outside the gene matches: 8. Per germline, CDR1 KGHSH and CDR2 LQKENI. In DNA, the CDR3 is TGTGCCAGCTCCCCGGGGGGACAGGGCCCCTACAATGAGCAGTTCTTC. This encodes CASSPGGQGPYNEQFF.

This rearrangement joins TRBV7-9 to TRBJ1-2; TRBD1 matches at 7 bases. V was clipped by 8 bases and J by 5 bases; unmatched bases: 8. This CDR3 is built from 13 residues. Germline loops: CDR1 SEHNR, CDR2 FQNEAQ (reference sequence). For the CDR3, the DNA is TGTGCCAGCGGACGGGACAGCGAATATGGCTACACCTTC. Amino acid sequence: CASGRDSEYGYTF. The whole variable domain, remainder taken from reference TRBV7-9 and TRBJ1-2, is DTGVSQNPRHKITKRGQNVTFRCDPISEHNRLYWYRQTLGQGPEFLTYFQNEAQLEKSRLLSDRFSAERPKGSFSTLEIQRTEQGDSAMYLCASGRDSEYGYTFGSGTRLTVV.

The chain is built from TRBV9 and TRBJ2-7; 7 bases map to TRBD2. This CDR3 is 14 amino acids long. V was pared by 4 bases and J by 2 bases, with 6 bases of the junction left unmatched. Germline V lookup: CDR1 SGDLS, CDR2 YYNGEE. CDR3 sequence (DNA): TGTGCCAGCAGCCCATCCGGACTAGCCTACGAGCAGTACTTC. Translated, it gives CASSPSGLAYEQYF. Filled out from reference TRBV9 and TRBJ2-7, the complete variable domain reads DSGVTQTPKHLITATGQRVTLRCSPRSGDLSVYWYQQSLDQGLQFLIQYYNGEERAKGNILERFSAQQFPDLHSELNLSSLELGDSALYFCASSPSGLAYEQYFGPGTRLTVT.

The V and J genes are TRBV7-9 and TRBJ2-1; D gene ambiguous. The length of the CDR3 is 13 residues. Deletions cut 1 base from V and 7 bases from J, with 8 bases between. The V gene's germline CDR1 is SEHNR and CDR2 FQNEAQ (reference sequence). The CDR3 loop reads CASSLGGRNEQFF. CDR3 bases: TGTGCCAGCAGCTTAGGAGGAAGAAATGAGCAGTTCTTC.

V and J are TRBV18 and TRBJ1-3; D uncertain. This CDR3 contains 13 residues. Trimming cost V 2 bases and J 8 bases, with 10 bases left between them. Germline CDR1 KGHSH, CDR2 LQKENI. CDR3 region: CASSPDILDTIYF. CDR3 sequence (DNA): TGTGCCAGCTCACCAGATATCTTAGACACCATATATTTT.

The chain joins TRBV27 to TRBJ1-1; 9 bases are a match to TRBD1. The CDR3 is 14 residues long. V lost 3 bases to trimming and J lost 1 base; unmatched junction nucleotides: 0. Germline values: CDR1 MNHEY, CDR2 SMNVEV (reference sequence). The CDR3 DNA follows: TGTGCCAGCAGTTTGGGACAGGGGAACACTGAAGCTTTCTTT. Protein sequence: CASSLGQGNTEAFF.

The chain links TRBV19 to TRBJ2-2; unclear D gene. There are 16 residues in the CDR3. CDR1 and CDR2 (germline): LNHDA, SQIVND (reference sequence). Trimming took off 1 base at V and 4 bases at J, with 13 bases between the two ends. CDR3 protein: CASSIGPGLVTGELFF. The CDR3 DNA sequence: TGTGCCAGTAGTATAGGTCCAGGTTTGGTCACCGGGGAGCTGTTTTTT.

This chain uses TRBV2 with TRBJ2-7, with 7 positions matching TRBD1. V was clipped by 4 bases and J by 3 bases; unmatched bases: 18. CDR3 length: 18 residues. Germline V gene data show CDR1 as SNHLY and CDR2 as FYNNEI. Written as DNA, the CDR3 is TGTGCCAGCAGTGGATCGCGATCTCCGGGACAGACAAACTACGAGCAGTACTTC. It is translated as CASSGSRSPGQTNYEQYF.

The V gene is TRBV4-1, the J gene TRBJ1-1; D is possibly TRBD1 (6 bases). The germline V and J ends were trimmed by 1 base and 4 bases, with 13 bases remaining between them. The CDR3 loop spans 15 amino acids. Germline V gene sequence: CDR1 MGHRA, CDR2 YSYEKL. CDR3 in amino acids: CASSQVYTGITEAFF. The CDR3 bases are TGCGCCAGCAGCCAAGTTTATACAGGGATCACTGAAGCTTTCTTT.